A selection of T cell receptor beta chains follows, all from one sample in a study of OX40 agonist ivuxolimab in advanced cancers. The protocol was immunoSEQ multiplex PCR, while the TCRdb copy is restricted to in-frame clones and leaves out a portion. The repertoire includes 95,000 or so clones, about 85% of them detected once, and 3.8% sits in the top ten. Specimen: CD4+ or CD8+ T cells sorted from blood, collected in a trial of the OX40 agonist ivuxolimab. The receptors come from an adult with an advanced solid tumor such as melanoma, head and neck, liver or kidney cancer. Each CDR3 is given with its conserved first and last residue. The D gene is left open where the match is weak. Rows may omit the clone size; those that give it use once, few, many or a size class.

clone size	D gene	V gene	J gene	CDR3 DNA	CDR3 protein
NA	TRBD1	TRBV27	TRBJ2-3	TGTGCCAGCAGTAAGAGTGCTGGGACAGAAACTAGCACAGATACGCAGTATTTT	CASSKSAGTETSTDTQYF
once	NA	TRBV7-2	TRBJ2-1	TGTGCCAGCAGCTTCGATAGCGGATACTCCTACAATGAGCAGTTCTTC	CASSFDSGYSYNEQFF
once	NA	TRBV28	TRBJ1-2	TGTGCCAGCGGGTACTACTCCCGGACCTATGGCTACACCTTC	CASGYYSRTYGYTF
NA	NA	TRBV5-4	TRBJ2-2	TGTGCCAGCAGCTTTAACGGGGAGCTGTTTTTT	CASSFNGELFF
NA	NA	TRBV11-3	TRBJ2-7	TGTGCCAGCAGCTTCGGACCCCCACCTTCCTACGAGCAGTACTTC	CASSFGPPPSYEQYF
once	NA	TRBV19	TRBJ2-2	TGTGCCAGTAATCAAAACGGCGGAGTCGGGGAGCTGTTTTTT	CASNQNGGVGELFF
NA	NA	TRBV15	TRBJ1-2	TGTGCCACCAGCAGAGGGGGAGGGAGGGATGGCTACACCTTC	CATSRGGGRDGYTF
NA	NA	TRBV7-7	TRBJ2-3	TGTGCTAGCAGCGGACCAGGGGATACGCAGTATTTT	CASSGPGDTQYF
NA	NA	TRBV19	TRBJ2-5	TGTGCCAGTAGTATAGATGCGCCCGGAGCCGGAAGAGGAGAGACCCAGTACTTC	CASSIDAPGAGRGETQYF
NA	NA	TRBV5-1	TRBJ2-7	TGCGCCAGCAGCTTGGCCTTAGCCTACGAGCAGTACTTC	CASSLALAYEQYF
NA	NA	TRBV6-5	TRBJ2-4	TGTGCCAGCAGTTACTCGGTGGGAAGGGTTCAGTACTTC	CASSYSVGRVQYF
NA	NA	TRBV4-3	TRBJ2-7	TGCGCCAGCAGCCAAGATGGGGACTCTTACGAGCAGTACTTC	CASSQDGDSYEQYF
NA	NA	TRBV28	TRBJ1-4	TGTGCCAGCAGCTTGACAGGCGTAGGAGAAAAACTGTTTTTT	CASSLTGVGEKLFF
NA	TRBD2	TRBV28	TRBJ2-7	TGTGCCAGCAGTCCCCCGGGGGGTCGGGAGCAGTACTTC	CASSPPGGREQYF
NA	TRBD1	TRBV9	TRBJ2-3	TGTGCCAGCAGCGGCCGGGACAGTAGCACAGATACGCAGTATTTT	CASSGRDSSTDTQYF
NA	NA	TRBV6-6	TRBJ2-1	TGTGCCAGCAGTTCAGCCCCGGCGCAGTTCTTC	CASSSAPAQFF
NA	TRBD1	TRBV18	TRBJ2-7	TGTGCCAGCTCGCGTACCCGGGACAGAATCTACGAGCAGTACTTC	CASSRTRDRIYEQYF
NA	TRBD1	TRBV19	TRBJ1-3	TGTGCCAGTAGTACCCCAGGGGGCCCTGGAAACACCATATATTTT	CASSTPGGPGNTIYF
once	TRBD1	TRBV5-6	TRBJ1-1	TGTGCCAGCAGCTTGAGTAAGGGACAGGGATTTAGGAACACTGAAGCTTTCTTT	CASSLSKGQGFRNTEAFF
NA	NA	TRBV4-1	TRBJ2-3	TGCGCCAGCAGCCCGGGGATGCGCGGCACAGATACGCAGTATTTT	CASSPGMRGTDTQYF
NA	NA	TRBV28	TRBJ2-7	TGTGCCAGCACCCGGGTACACGAGCAGTACTTC	CASTRVHEQYF
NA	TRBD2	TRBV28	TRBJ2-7	TGTGCCAGCAGTTCCCTCCTATTAGGACTAGCGGAGCGGGTTGGCTACGAGCAGTACTTC	CASSSLLLGLAERVGYEQYF
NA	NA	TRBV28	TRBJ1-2	TGTGCCAGCGGCGGGATTGGCTATGGCTACACCTTC	CASGGIGYGYTF
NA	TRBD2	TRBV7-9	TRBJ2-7	TGTGCCAGCAGCGGGGGACTAGCGAGCTCCTACGAGCAGTACTTC	CASSGGLASSYEQYF
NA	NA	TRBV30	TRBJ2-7	TGTGCCTGGGGGCCAATTCTCGGCAGCTACGAGCAGTACTTC	CAWGPILGSYEQYF
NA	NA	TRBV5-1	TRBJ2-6	TGCGCCAGCAGCCGAGAACAGACCTCTGGGGCCAACGTCCTGACTTTC	CASSREQTSGANVLTF
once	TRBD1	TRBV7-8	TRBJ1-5	TGTGCCAGCAGATCAGACAGGGTCGGCAATCAGCCCCAGCATTTT	CASRSDRVGNQPQHF
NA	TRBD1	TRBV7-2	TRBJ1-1	TGTGCCAGCAGCTCATACAGGGGCGGTAAGACTGAAGCTTTCTTT	CASSSYRGGKTEAFF
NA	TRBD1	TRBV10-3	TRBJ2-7	TGTGCCATCAGTGAGCCTCGACAGGGTGGATACGAGCAGTACTTC	CAISEPRQGGYEQYF
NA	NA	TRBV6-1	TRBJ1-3	TGTGCCAGCAGTGAAGCGCGGGCAGTTGCTGGAAACACCATATATTTT	CASSEARAVAGNTIYF
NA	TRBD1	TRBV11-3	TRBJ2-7	TGTGCCAGCAGCATCGACAGGGGGTGGGAGCAGTACTTC	CASSIDRGWEQYF
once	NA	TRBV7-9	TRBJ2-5	TGTGCCAGCAGCTTAGCTTCCCAAGAGACCCAGTACTTC	CASSLASQETQYF
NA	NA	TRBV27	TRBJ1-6	TGTGCCAGCAGTTTGGAGGCGAGGGCTTCACCCCTCCACTTT	CASSLEARASPLHF
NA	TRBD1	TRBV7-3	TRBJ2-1	TGTGCCAGCAGCTTAAAGGGGACAGGCTACAATGAGCAGTTCTTC	CASSLKGTGYNEQFF